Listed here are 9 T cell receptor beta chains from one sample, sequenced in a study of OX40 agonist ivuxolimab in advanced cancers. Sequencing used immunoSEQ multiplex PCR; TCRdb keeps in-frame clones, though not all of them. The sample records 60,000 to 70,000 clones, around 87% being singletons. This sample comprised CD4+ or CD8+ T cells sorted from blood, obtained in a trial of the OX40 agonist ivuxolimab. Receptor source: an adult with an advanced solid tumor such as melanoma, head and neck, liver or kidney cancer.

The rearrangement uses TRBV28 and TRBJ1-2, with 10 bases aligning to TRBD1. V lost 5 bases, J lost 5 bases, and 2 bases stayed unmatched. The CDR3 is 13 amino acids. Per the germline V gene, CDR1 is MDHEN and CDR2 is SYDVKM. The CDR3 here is CASSEDRGYGYTF. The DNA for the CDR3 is TGTGCCAGCAGTGAGGACAGGGGGTATGGCTACACCTTC.

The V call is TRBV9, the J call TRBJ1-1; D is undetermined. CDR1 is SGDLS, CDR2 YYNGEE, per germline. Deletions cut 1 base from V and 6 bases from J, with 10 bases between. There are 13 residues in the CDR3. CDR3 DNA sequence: TGTGCCAGCAGCGTACTTACCGGGCCTGAAGCTTTCTTT. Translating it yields CASSVLTGPEAFF.

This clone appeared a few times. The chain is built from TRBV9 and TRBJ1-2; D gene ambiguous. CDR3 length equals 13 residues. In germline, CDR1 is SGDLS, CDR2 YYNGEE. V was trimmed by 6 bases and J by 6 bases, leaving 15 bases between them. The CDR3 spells CASNPTGVDGYTF. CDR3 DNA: TGTGCCAGCAACCCGACCGGGGTGGATGGCTACACCTTC.

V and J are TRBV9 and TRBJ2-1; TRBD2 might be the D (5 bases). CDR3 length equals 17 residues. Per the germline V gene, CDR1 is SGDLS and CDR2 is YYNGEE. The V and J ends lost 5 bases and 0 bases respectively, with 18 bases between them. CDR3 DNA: TGTGCCAGCAGTGCAGGATTCGGGGTGAGCTCCTACAATGAGCAGTTCTTC. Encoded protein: CASSAGFGVSSYNEQFF. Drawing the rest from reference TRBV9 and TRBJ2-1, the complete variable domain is DSGVTQTPKHLITATGQRVTLRCSPRSGDLSVYWYQQSLDQGLQFLIQYYNGEERAKGNILERFSAQQFPDLHSELNLSSLELGDSALYFCASSAGFGVSSYNEQFFGPGTRLTVL.

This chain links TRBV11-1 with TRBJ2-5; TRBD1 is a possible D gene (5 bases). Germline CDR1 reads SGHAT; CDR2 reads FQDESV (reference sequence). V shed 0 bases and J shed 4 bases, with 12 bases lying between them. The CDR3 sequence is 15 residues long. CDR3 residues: CASSLAPAGPETQYF. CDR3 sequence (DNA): TGTGCCAGCAGCTTAGCCCCGGCAGGGCCAGAGACCCAGTACTTC.

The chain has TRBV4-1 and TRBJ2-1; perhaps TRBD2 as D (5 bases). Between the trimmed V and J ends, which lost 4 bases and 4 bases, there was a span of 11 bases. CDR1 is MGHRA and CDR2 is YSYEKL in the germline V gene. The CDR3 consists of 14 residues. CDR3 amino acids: CASSPIGGYNEQFF. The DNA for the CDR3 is TGCGCCAGCAGCCCCATCGGCGGGTACAATGAGCAGTTCTTC.

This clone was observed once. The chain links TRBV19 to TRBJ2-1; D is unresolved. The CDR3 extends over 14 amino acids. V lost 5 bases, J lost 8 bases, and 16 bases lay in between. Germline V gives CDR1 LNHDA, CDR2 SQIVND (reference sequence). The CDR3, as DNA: TGTGCCAGTAGTGAAAACCCCCTGGTCGATGAGCAGTTCTTC. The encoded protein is CASSENPLVDEQFF. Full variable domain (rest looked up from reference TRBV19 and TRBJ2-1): DGGITQSPKYLFRKEGQNVTLSCEQNLNHDAMYWYRQDPGQGLRLIYYSQIVNDFQKGDIAEGYSVSREKKESFPLTVTSAQKNPTAFYLCASSENPLVDEQFFGPGTRLTVL.

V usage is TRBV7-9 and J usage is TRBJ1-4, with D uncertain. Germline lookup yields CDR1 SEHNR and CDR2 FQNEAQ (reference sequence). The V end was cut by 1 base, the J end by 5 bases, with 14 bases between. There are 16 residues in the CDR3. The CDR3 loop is CASSLGAGAQNEKLFF. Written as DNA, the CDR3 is TGTGCCAGCAGCTTAGGAGCGGGCGCTCAAAATGAAAAACTGTTTTTT.

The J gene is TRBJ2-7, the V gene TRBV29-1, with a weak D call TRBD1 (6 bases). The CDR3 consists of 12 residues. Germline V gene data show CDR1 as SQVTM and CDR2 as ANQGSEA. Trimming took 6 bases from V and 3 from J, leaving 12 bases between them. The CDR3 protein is CSVGWTVYEQYF. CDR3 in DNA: TGCAGCGTGGGTTGGACAGTCTACGAGCAGTACTTC.